These 20 T cell receptor beta chains originate from one sample sequenced in a study of cytomegalovirus exposure and HLA in healthy donors. This PCR relied on a set of 60 Vbeta primers and 13 Jbeta primers. Generated by immunoSEQ multiplex PCR, the TCRdb table keeps only in-frame clones and is missing some. The table lists about 120,000 clones, roughly four fifths of them singletons. Input material: PBMCs. The receptors stem from a man in his forties or fifties in good health and CMV-seronegative.

J is TRBJ1-1 and V is TRBV21-1; the tabulated D call, TRBD1, remains unverified against the DNA. TRBV21-1 has pseudogene status. The CDR3 contains 14 residues. Written as DNA, the CDR3 is TGTGCCAGCAGCGGGCAGGGTGTGAACACTGAAGCTTTCTTT. This codes for CASSGQGVNTEAFF.

V is TRBV5-4 and J is TRBJ2-1; unclear D gene. The CDR3 runs 12 residues. Germline CDR1 SGHNT, CDR2 YYREEE (reference sequence). V was trimmed by 3 bases and J by 7 bases, leaving 8 bases between them. CDR3 sequence reads: CASSSVKNEQFF. The CDR3 bases are TGTGCCAGCAGCTCAGTTAAGAATGAGCAGTTCTTC.

The sample holds a few counts of this clone. The rearrangement links TRBV11-3 to TRBJ1-1; maybe TRBD1 (6 bases). The length of the CDR3 is 13 residues. V lost 6 bases and J lost 3, with 11 bases in between. Germline assignment: CDR1 SGHNT and CDR2 YENEEA. The CDR3 DNA reads TGTGCCAGCAGTGTCACAGGGTACACTGAAGCTTTCTTT. Translating it yields CASSVTGYTEAFF.

This chain uses TRBV6-1 with TRBJ2-6; the match to TRBD1 covers 8 bases. The CDR3 spans 17 residues. Germline assignment: CDR1 MNHNS and CDR2 SASEGT. J lost 2 bases, V lost 4 bases, and 7 bases had no gene match. This CDR3 is CASSGKLDRAGANVLTF. CDR3 DNA sequence: TGTGCCAGCAGTGGAAAACTGGACAGGGCTGGGGCCAACGTCCTGACTTTC.

This chain links TRBV27 with TRBJ1-1; 7 bases are a match to TRBD1. The CDR3 extends over 14 amino acids. Germline V lookup: CDR1 MNHEY, CDR2 SMNVEV (reference sequence). V gave up 6 bases and J gave up 1 base; unmatched junction bases: 5. CDR3 DNA: TGTGCCAGCAGCCTGACAGGGAAGAACACTGAAGCTTTCTTT. This translates into CASSLTGKNTEAFF.

The chain uses TRBV2 and TRBJ2-2, with D maybe TRBD1 (5 bases). The CDR3 is made up of 15 amino acids. V was trimmed by 6 bases and J by 3 bases, leaving 14 bases between them. Germline CDR1 and CDR2: SNHLY and FYNNEI. The CDR3 sequence is CASSQTDSHTGELFF. The CDR3 nucleotides are TGTGCCAGCAGCCAAACCGACAGTCACACCGGGGAGCTGTTTTTT.

This chain connects TRBV7-9 to TRBJ2-1, with TRBD2 matching 8 bases. CDR3 size: 14 residues. Germline loops: CDR1 SEHNR, CDR2 FQNEAQ (reference sequence). Trimming removed 4 bases from V and 9 bases from J; junction bases left unmatched: 8. The CDR3 reads CASSYTGGPLEQFF. The CDR3 nucleotides are TGTGCCAGCAGCTACACGGGGGGGCCCCTTGAGCAGTTCTTC.

V usage is TRBV29-1 and J usage is TRBJ1-2; D possibly corresponds to TRBD1 (6 bases). Germline loops: CDR1 SQVTM, CDR2 ANQGSEA. V was shortened by 6 bases and J by 8 bases, with 16 bases between the two germline ends. This CDR3 spans 12 amino acids. This CDR3 reads CSVAGGAVGYTF. The DNA for the CDR3 is TGCAGCGTCGCCGGGGGGGCGGTAGGCTACACCTTC. The whole variable domain, filled in from reference TRBV29-1 and TRBJ1-2, reads SAVISQKPSRDICQRGTSLTIQCQVDSQVTMMFWYRQQPGQSLTLIATANQGSEATYESGFVIDKFPISRPNLTFSTLTVSNMSPEDSSIYLCSVAGGAVGYTFGSGTRLTVV.

This clone is medium-sized within its sample. The CDR3 bases are TGTGCCAGCAGCTTCGGACAGGGGAACACCATATATTTT. Amino acid sequence: CASSFGQGNTIYF. The chain recombines TRBV5-4 with TRBJ1-3; 9 nucleotides line up with TRBD1. V gave up 2 bases and J gave up 7 bases; unmatched junction bases: 1. Germline CDR1 SGHNT, CDR2 YYREEE (reference sequence). The CDR3 length is 13 residues.

The gene calls are TRBV9 and TRBJ1-6; unclear D gene. This CDR3 spans 14 amino acids. CDR1 SGDLS and CDR2 YYNGEE come from the germline V gene. The germline V and J ends were trimmed by 6 bases and 0 bases, with 7 bases remaining between them. The CDR3 reads CASKRSSYNSPLHF. CDR3 in DNA: TGTGCCAGCAAGCGCAGCTCCTATAATTCACCCCTCCACTTT.

This chain links TRBV18 with TRBJ1-2; the D gene is possibly TRBD1 (5 bases). This CDR3 comprises 14 residues. With 8 bases removed from V and 7 bases from J, the gap between germline ends came to 20 bases. CDR1 and CDR2 (germline): KGHSH, LQKENI. CDR3 nucleotides: TGTGCCAGCGCGGGGGAAGGAACCGTGTCTGGCTACACCTTC. It encodes CASAGEGTVSGYTF.

In its sample, this clone was seen a few times. The chain couples TRBV13 to TRBJ2-5; 14 bases match TRBD2. Germline CDR1 reads PRHDT; CDR2 reads FYEKMQ (reference sequence). With 4 bases clipped from V and 1 base from J, the junction kept 8 bases outside the gene matches. CDR3 length: 18 residues. The CDR3 loop reads CASSYAGLAGALQETQYF. The CDR3 DNA reads as TGTGCCAGCAGCTATGCGGGACTAGCGGGGGCCCTCCAAGAGACCCAGTACTTC.

The chain uses TRBV6-5 and TRBJ2-7; D might be TRBD1 (7 bases). Trimming took 4 bases from V and 6 from J, leaving 19 bases between them. This CDR3 is built from 15 residues. The V gene's germline CDR1 is MNHEY and CDR2 SVGAGI. The CDR3 coding sequence is TGTGCCAGCAGTTCACGACAGGGAGGCTTCCGCGAGCAGTACTTC. The encoded protein is CASSSRQGGFREQYF.

The chain joins TRBV25-1 to TRBJ2-2, with 9 nucleotides matching TRBD1. The V and J ends lost 4 bases and 1 base, in that order; junction bases with no gene match: 7. Germline CDR1 MGHDK, CDR2 SYGVNS. The CDR3 covers 17 residues. This chain's CDR3 is CASSGPWGQGNTGELFF. In nucleotides, the CDR3 is TGTGCCAGCAGTGGGCCTTGGGGACAGGGGAACACCGGGGAGCTGTTTTTT.

J is TRBJ2-3 and V is TRBV7-2, with TRBD2 matching 11 bases. CDR3 size: 16 residues. CDR1 and CDR2 from the germline V gene are SGHTA and FQGNSA. V lost 5 bases and J lost 4; bases outside the gene matches: 8. This CDR3 is CASSPDVLAGADTQYF. DNA of the CDR3: TGTGCCAGCAGCCCAGACGTACTAGCGGGAGCAGATACGCAGTATTTT.

The chain joins TRBV4-3 to TRBJ2-3; tentatively, D is TRBD1 (6 bases). The CDR3 runs 16 residues. The V and J ends lost 1 base and 1 base respectively, with 12 bases between them. From germline, CDR1 is LGHNA and CDR2 YSLEER. CDR3 nucleotide sequence: TGCGCCAGCAGCCAAGGAAGAGGGGGTGGCACAGATACGCAGTATTTT. Translation gives CASSQGRGGGTDTQYF.

The rearrangement joins TRBV6-6 to TRBJ1-1; 8 bases align to TRBD1. After removal of 0 bases from V and 11 bases from J, the junction contained 11 bases not matched to a gene. Germline lookup yields CDR1 MNHNY and CDR2 SVGAGI (reference sequence). There are 15 residues in the CDR3. The CDR3 loop reads CASSYSGPGTGWAFF. The CDR3 nucleotides read TGTGCCAGCAGTTACTCGGGACCGGGGACAGGATGGGCTTTCTTT.

The rearrangement links TRBV2 to TRBJ1-1; D is perhaps TRBD1 (5 bases). The CDR3 is 13 residues long. From germline, CDR1 is SNHLY and CDR2 FYNNEI. The ends were cut back, 0 bases at V and 7 bases at J, with 9 bases in the middle. CDR3 bases: TGTGCCAGCAGTGAAGCAGGGGTGGTTGAAGCTTTCTTT. Protein: CASSEAGVVEAFF.

The rearrangement links TRBV19 to TRBJ1-6; D not resolved. This CDR3 region has 12 residues. V lost 1 base, J lost 8 bases, and 3 bases lay in between. Germline V gene sequence: CDR1 LNHDA, CDR2 SQIVND (reference sequence). The CDR3 loop is CASSIGDSPLHF. The DNA of the CDR3 is TGTGCCAGTAGTATAGGCGATTCACCCCTCCACTTT.

The chain carries TRBV27 and TRBJ1-1, with D possibly being TRBD1 (5 bases). CDR1 is MNHEY and CDR2 is SMNVEV in the germline V gene (reference sequence). Trimming took off 5 bases at V and 11 bases at J, with 15 bases between the two ends. This CDR3 region has 12 residues. DNA of the CDR3: TGTGCCAGCAGTCCCCAGGGCCGGGAGGCTTTCTTT. Translation gives CASSPQGREAFF.